This is a list of T cell receptor beta chains from one sample in a study of regulatory T cells in long-lasting Graves disease. TCRdb reanalysed the multiplex PCR reads using MiXCR and keeps one entry per CDR3 protein. The profile covers around 500,000 distinct CDR3 sequences, with around 11% appearing a single time and approximately 9% taken by the ten largest. These same records also appear under a second study, on T cells in Graves' hyperthyroidism and ophthalmopathy.

The sequences come from peripheral blood mononuclear cells (PBMCs), collected at new diagnosis, from a patient treated with antithyroid drugs. These receptors were taken from a woman aged 25 to 45 with Graves disease. The CDR3 runs from the conserved cysteine through the conserved F or W. The order of the fields is CDR3 length, D gene, J gene, V gene, CDR3 protein. A D gene is named only where the DNA matches it firmly.

length: 16; D: TRBD2; J: TRBJ2-3; V: TRBV7-2; CDR3: CASSPAGVGRTDTQYF
length: 10; D: .; J: TRBJ2-1; V: TRBV10-2; CDR3: CASNRGEQFF
length: 16; D: TRBD2; J: TRBJ2-2; V: TRBV6-5; CDR3: CASSYWPSGGTGELFF
length: 19; D: .; J: TRBJ1-2; V: TRBV7-8; CDR3: CASSSRWVTRSQPNYGYTF
length: 13; D: .; J: TRBJ1-4; V: TRBV7-9; CDR3: CASSLFTDGKLFF
length: 13; D: .; J: TRBJ2-1; V: TRBV12-5; CDR3: CASKGSPYNEQFF
length: 15; D: TRBD2; J: TRBJ2-7; V: TRBV7-2; CDR3: CASSVQLAGVAEQYF
length: 16; D: TRBD2; J: TRBJ2-3; V: TRBV3-1; CDR3: CASSQDRSGRADTQYF
length: 13; D: .; J: TRBJ1-1; V: TRBV18; CDR3: CASSRATNTEAFF
length: 16; D: TRBD1; J: TRBJ1-1; V: TRBV28; CDR3: CASSTLRDRGYTEAFF
length: 17; D: TRBD2; J: TRBJ2-5; V: TRBV7-9; CDR3: CASSWGLAGVGQETQYF
length: 14; D: .; J: TRBJ2-3; V: TRBV12-3/TRBV12-4; CDR3: CATDSAGISDTQYF
length: 14; D: TRBD2; J: TRBJ2-5; V: TRBV10-2; CDR3: CASSDVAGGEAQYF
length: 14; D: .; J: TRBJ1-1; V: TRBV19; CDR3: CASSILGGNTEAFF
length: 15; D: TRBD1; J: TRBJ2-5; V: TRBV2; CDR3: CASSDDRGPGETQYF
length: 16; D: .; J: TRBJ2-6; V: TRBV9; CDR3: CASSLDRNSGANVLTF
length: 13; D: .; J: TRBJ2-1; V: TRBV14; CDR3: CASTSFNINEQFF
length: 13; D: .; J: TRBJ2-7; V: TRBV4-3; CDR3: CASSQEYGYEQYF
length: 13; D: TRBD2; J: TRBJ2-5; V: TRBV2; CDR3: CAASAGGEETQYF
length: 16; D: .; J: TRBJ2-7; V: TRBV13; CDR3: CASSPRTDVGPYEQYF
length: 20; D: .; J: TRBJ2-7; V: TRBV7-3; CDR3: CASSFTSAPLAGNPSYEQYF
length: 13; D: .; J: TRBJ1-6; V: TRBV20-1; CDR3: CSAGPGTDSPLHF
length: 15; D: TRBD2; J: TRBJ2-2; V: TRBV2; CDR3: CASRKTSGDTGELFF
length: 14; D: TRBD2; J: TRBJ2-3; V: TRBV29-1; CDR3: CSVGWGTRPDTQYF
length: 15; D: .; J: TRBJ1-6; V: TRBV2; CDR3: CASSEGPTADSPLHF
length: 15; D: TRBD1; J: TRBJ1-2; V: TRBV18; CDR3: CASSPRQGGSYGYTF
length: 16; D: TRBD1; J: TRBJ2-1; V: TRBV18; CDR3: CASSITGGATYNEQFF
length: 13; D: TRBD1; J: TRBJ1-1; V: TRBV11-1; CDR3: CASSGGRNTEAFF
length: 15; D: .; J: TRBJ2-1; V: TRBV5-6; CDR3: CASSFEKGGLDEQFF
length: 17; D: TRBD1; J: TRBJ2-7; V: TRBV19; CDR3: CASSIPLSGTGSHEQYF
length: 14; D: TRBD1; J: TRBJ1-5; V: TRBV5-1; CDR3: CASSLGQGDQPQHF
length: 16; D: .; J: TRBJ2-1; V: TRBV6-2/TRBV6-3; CDR3: CASSYSNRARGIGQFF
length: 12; D: TRBD2; J: TRBJ2-5; V: TRBV20-1; CDR3: CSASREGETQYF
length: 15; D: .; J: TRBJ1-2; V: TRBV6-5; CDR3: CASSYSIRQNYGYTF
length: 17; D: TRBD2; J: TRBJ2-7; V: TRBV4-1; CDR3: CASSQDLGTSGGYEQYF
length: 15; D: TRBD2; J: TRBJ2-7; V: TRBV6-1; CDR3: CASSETGGSGLEQYF
length: 13; D: .; J: TRBJ2-2; V: TRBV7-2; CDR3: CASSDRNTGELFF
length: 15; D: .; J: TRBJ1-4; V: TRBV28; CDR3: CASSPSPGPNEKLFF
length: 12; D: .; J: TRBJ1-1; V: TRBV6-1; CDR3: CAITEGRNEAFF
length: 15; D: TRBD1; J: TRBJ2-3; V: TRBV12-3/TRBV12-4; CDR3: CASSRGQGFPDTQYF
length: 16; D: .; J: TRBJ2-7; V: TRBV10-3; CDR3: CAISGRVGLGVYEQYF
length: 16; D: TRBD1; J: TRBJ2-3; V: TRBV19; CDR3: CASSIRTGGKGDTQYF
length: 15; D: TRBD2; J: TRBJ2-3; V: TRBV30; CDR3: CAWSILAASTDTQYF
length: 15; D: TRBD1; J: TRBJ2-2; V: TRBV11-3; CDR3: CASSPVTGIGGELFF
length: 13; D: .; J: TRBJ2-1; V: TRBV11-2; CDR3: CASSLHIAYEQFF
length: 14; D: .; J: TRBJ2-3; V: TRBV28; CDR3: CASSLPRSTDTQYF
length: 14; D: TRBD2; J: TRBJ2-1; V: TRBV6-1; CDR3: CASSLRTSGTEQFF